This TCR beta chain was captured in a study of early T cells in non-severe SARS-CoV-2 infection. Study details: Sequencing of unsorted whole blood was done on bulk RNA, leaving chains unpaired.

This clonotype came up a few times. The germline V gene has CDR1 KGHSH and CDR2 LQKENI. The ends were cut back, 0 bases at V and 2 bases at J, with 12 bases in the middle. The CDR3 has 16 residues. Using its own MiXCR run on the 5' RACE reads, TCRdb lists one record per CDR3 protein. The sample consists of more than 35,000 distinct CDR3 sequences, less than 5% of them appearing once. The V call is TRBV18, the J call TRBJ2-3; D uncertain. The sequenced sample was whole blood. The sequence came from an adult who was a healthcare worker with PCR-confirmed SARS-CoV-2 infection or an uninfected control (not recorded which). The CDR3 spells CASSPPGRSSTDTQYF. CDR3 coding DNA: TGTGCCAGCTCACCACCGGGCAGAAGCTCCACAGATACGCAGTATTTT. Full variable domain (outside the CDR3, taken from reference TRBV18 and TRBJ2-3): NAGVMQNPRHLVRRRGQEARLRCSPMKGHSHVYWYRQLPEEGLKFMVYLQKENIIDESGMPKERFSAEFPKEGPSILRIQQVVRGDSAAYFCASSPPGRSSTDTQYFGPGTRLTVL.